The TCR beta chain under discussion was sequenced for a study of T cell responses to AZD1222 COVID-19 vaccine. The length of the CDR3 is 14 residues. After removal of 3 bases from V and 3 bases from J, the junction contained 2 bases not matched to a gene. CDR1 is SGHTA and CDR2 is FQGNSA in the germline V gene. The assay was immunoSEQ multiplex PCR, and TCRdb's table has in-frame clones only and misses some. The sample comprises about 140,000 clones, under 95% of which are singletons, and approximately 1.5% rests with the top ten. The sample was peripheral blood, taken on day 0 of AZD1222 vaccination. This TCR came from an adult in good health. The chain has TRBV7-2 and TRBJ1-5; 7 bases are a match to TRBD1. In DNA form, the CDR3 reads TGTGCCAGCAGCTTGACAGGGAACAATCAGCCCCAGCATTTT. Translated, it gives CASSLTGNNQPQHF.